The present TCR beta chain was sequenced within a study of blood T cell repertoires in COVID-19 (dated by TCRdb to the early 2020s). With respect to the entire study: Samples from collaborators originated in the United States, Italy and Spain and spanned both the acute and convalescent phases of COVID-19. The material from the prospective study consisted of cDNA or gDNA derived from T cells, B-cell-depleted T cells, or PBMCs. Deeply sampled blood TCRbeta repertoires from subjects exposed to, actively infected with, or recovered from COVID-19 were included in the dataset. The repertoires were released in a freely available public database meant as a resource for research on the immune response to SARS-CoV-2. Samples came from the ongoing ImmuneRACE study (first 160 participants) plus 1,254 subjects from 6 global collaborators. Nearly every sample came with metadata listing a de-identified subject ID, COVID-19 status, age in years and sex. Where HLA class I and class II types were available, the types were taken from metadata supplied by the sample provider, not from assay-based typing. Study-wide conclusions, independent of this receptor: How much clinical and demographic metadata was included differed by source and by participant, and the metadata was provided uncurated.

The collaborating institutions used their own protocols to collect whole blood in K2EDTA tubes. Collaborator samples were shipped for TCRbeta analysis as frozen whole blood, isolated PBMCs, or DNA extracted from either sample type. In regard to this clone: There is no known antigen for this receptor. No per-base quality is available; no much larger clone lies one base away.

TCRbeta CDR3 regions were amplified from genomic DNA by means of the immunoSEQ Assay, a bias-controlled multiplex PCR. From the authors' description of their analysis: Within the assay, amplification of reference gene primers was used to estimate how many nucleated cells each sample contained. To quantify the absolute abundance of each unique TCRbeta CDR3 rearrangement, sequence reads were collapsed and filtered. For each sample, productive Simpson clonality was calculated by taking the square root of Simpson's diversity index across productive rearrangements. TCRdb obtained this table from immuneACCESS and retained in-frame rearrangements with V and J assigned. These tables miss some clones; where compared with another copy, unresolved V genes account for less than half of the shortfall, and the remainder is unexplained. The V and J calls and clone size were taken over from that table, and D and trimming were inferred from the DNA. The sample yields 20,000 to 30,000 clones; roughly 86% were counted once. In total, the top ten clones hold less than 5.5% of the sample.

CDR1 and CDR2 are read off the germline V gene as SNHLY and FYNNEI. Spanning cysteine to phenylalanine, the CDR3 consists of 16 amino acids. Of the read, only the CDR3 DNA is kept; its 48 bases are in frame from base 1. V sheds 4 bases and J sheds 4 bases, leaving 17 bases between their ends. Recombination connected TRBV2 to TRBJ1-3, with no confidently assigned D gene. Input material: peripheral blood. This receptor was identified in a man aged 50-60 years with active COVID-19. Here the CDR3 is given as CASSATSPGMGNTIYF. The nucleotides are TGTGCCAGCAGTGCGACCTCCCCGGGGATGGGAAACACCATATATTTT.